A single sample is the source of the 31 T cell receptor beta chains below, sequenced in a study of regulatory and conventional T cells in RAG deficiency. Sequencing used immunoSEQ multiplex PCR; TCRdb keeps in-frame clones, though not all of them. The repertoire has about 6,700 clones, roughly four fifths of them found once; the top ten carry roughly 13%. The sample also formed part of further work on regulatory T cells. That report notes: Primers: 52 TRBV forward and 13 TRBJ reverse.

Material: CD8+ T cells sorted from blood. These receptors were collected from a human donor in good health.

This sequence joins TRBV6-6 and TRBJ2-1, with D possibly matching TRBD1 (5 bases). Trimming removed 7 bases at V and 8 bases at J, with 9 bases between. There are 11 residues in the CDR3. Germline loops: CDR1 MNHNY, CDR2 SVGAGI (reference sequence). The CDR3 DNA reads as TGTGCCAGCACCCTCAGGGATGAGCAGTTCTTC. It yields the protein CASTLRDEQFF.

This rearrangement joins TRBV27 to TRBJ1-1, with a possible D match to TRBD1 (5 bases). CDR3 length: 14 residues. Trimming took 5 bases from V and 1 from J, leaving 11 bases between them. Germline loops: CDR1 MNHEY, CDR2 SMNVEV (reference sequence). The CDR3 loop reads CASSPGLQNTEAFF. The CDR3, as DNA: TGTGCCAGCAGTCCGGGACTCCAGAACACTGAAGCTTTCTTT.

This chain uses TRBV7-9 with TRBJ1-1, with D maybe TRBD1 (5 bases). CDR1 SEHNR and CDR2 FQNEAQ come from the germline V gene (reference sequence). The CDR3 consists of 15 residues. V was pared by 3 bases and J by 2 bases, with 13 bases between. The CDR3 sequence: CASSLKGTINTEAFF. The CDR3 DNA reads TGTGCCAGCAGCTTGAAGGGGACGATTAACACTGAAGCTTTCTTT.

This clone has a single count. The junction differs from germline at one of its ends, possibly a read error. The V call is TRBV7-7, the J call TRBJ2-5; 12 nucleotides match TRBD1. The CDR3 spans 14 residues. CDR1 and CDR2 (germline): SSHAT, FNYEAQ (reference sequence). CDR3 protein: CASSHGTGGLDQYF. The CDR3 coding sequence is TGTGCTAGCAGCCACGGGACAGGGGGCTTGGACCAGTACTTC.

The V call is TRBV6-5, the J call TRBJ1-5; possibly TRBD1 for D (5 bases). The germline CDR1 and CDR2 sequences are MNHEY and SVGAGI. The V end was cut by 2 bases, the J end by 6 bases, with 5 bases between. The CDR3 has 12 residues. The CDR3 loop is CASSYGGQPQHF. Here the CDR3 DNA reads TGTGCCAGCAGTTACGGGGGTCAGCCCCAGCATTTT.

The chain links TRBV5-1 to TRBJ2-2; D is unclear. The CDR3 length is 13 residues. V lost 1 base and J lost 4, with 5 bases in between. Per the germline V gene, CDR1 is SGHRS and CDR2 is YFSETQ. The CDR3 region has the DNA TGCGCCAGCAGCTTGATAAGCACCGGGGAGCTGTTTTTT. Translating gives CASSLISTGELFF.

The genes are TRBV11-3 and TRBJ1-1; no definite D call. The CDR3 is 12 residues long. Trimming cost V 4 bases and J 7 bases, with 10 bases left between them. Germline lookup yields CDR1 SGHNT and CDR2 YENEEA. The CDR3 loop reads CASSSAVFEAFF. DNA of the CDR3: TGTGCCAGCAGCTCCGCGGTGTTTGAAGCTTTCTTT.

This rearrangement joins TRBV27 to TRBJ2-2, with D uncertain. The length of the CDR3 is 15 residues. Germline V gene sequence: CDR1 MNHEY, CDR2 SMNVEV (reference sequence). V was pared by 6 bases and J by 8 bases, with 19 bases between. This CDR3 is CASRALLGSNGELFF. CDR3 DNA sequence: TGTGCCAGCAGAGCCCTCCTAGGTTCGAATGGGGAGCTGTTTTTT.

This clone has only one observation. The chain has TRBV12-2 and TRBJ1-1; the table's D call, TRBD1, was not checked against the DNA. TRBV12-2 is recorded as a pseudogene. This CDR3 comprises 15 residues. This CDR3 reads CASRLVADMNTEAFF. CDR3 bases: TGTGCAAGTCGCTTAGTCGCCGACATGAACACTGAAGCTTTCTTT.

This chain links TRBV5-6 with TRBJ1-2; D is undetermined. The germline V and J ends were trimmed by 0 bases and 12 bases, with 12 bases remaining between them. Germline assignment: CDR1 SGHDT and CDR2 YYEEEE. This CDR3 has 12 residues. This CDR3 reads CASSLGKVVDTF. For the CDR3, the DNA is TGTGCCAGCAGCTTGGGTAAGGTGGTCGACACCTTC.

The rearrangement joins TRBV6-4 to TRBJ2-5; a possible D gene is TRBD2 (6 bases). V was shortened by 0 bases and J by 7 bases, with 9 bases between the two germline ends. The CDR3 is 13 residues long. CDR1 is MRHNA and CDR2 is SNTAGT in the germline V gene. In DNA, the CDR3 is TGTGCCAGCAGTGACTCGCCGGAGGGGACCCAGTACTTC. It translates to CASSDSPEGTQYF.

The V and J genes are TRBV11-2 and TRBJ1-4; D is uncertain. The V end was cut by 3 bases, the J end by 5 bases, with 10 bases between. From germline, CDR1 is SGHAT and CDR2 FQNNGV. CDR3 size: 14 residues. CDR3 in DNA: TGTGCCAGCAGCTTCGACGGAACCAATGAAAAACTGTTTTTT. Translated, it gives CASSFDGTNEKLFF. Using reference TRBV11-2 and TRBJ1-4 for the parts outside the CDR3, the full variable domain is EAGVAQSPRYKIIEKRQSVAFWCNPISGHATLYWYQQILGQGPKLLIQFQNNGVVDDSQLPKDRFSAERLKGVDSTLKIQPAKLEDSAVYLCASSFDGTNEKLFFGSGTQLSVL.

This clone occurred once. The chain recombines TRBV7-8 with TRBJ2-4; 8 nucleotides agree with TRBD2. CDR1 SGHVS and CDR2 FQNEAQ come from the germline V gene. This CDR3 has 16 residues. The J segment lost 1 base and the V segment lost 4 bases, leaving 6 bases of the junction unmatched. The DNA of the CDR3 is TGTGCCAGCAGCTCCCTGGGCGGGGGGGCCAAAAACATTCAGTACTTC. Protein sequence: CASSSLGGGAKNIQYF.

The CDR3 DNA reads as TGTGCCAGCAGCCCTTACGTCCGGGGGTTTTATGGCTACACCTTC. Protein product: CASSPYVRGFYGYTF. The V call is TRBV7-4, the J call TRBJ1-2, with D tentatively TRBD1 (5 bases). V lost 5 bases, J lost 5 bases, and 18 bases lay in between. Germline CDR1 SGHVT, CDR2 SQSDAQ. The CDR3 has 15 amino acids.

This clone is a singleton in its sample. The genes are TRBV30 and TRBJ2-6; 7 nucleotides agree with TRBD1. This CDR3 is 16 amino acids long. Germline V gene sequence: CDR1 GTSNPN, CDR2 SVGIG (reference sequence). V shed 2 bases, J shed 0 bases, and the junction held 4 bases outside the gene matches. CDR3 bases: TGTGCCTGGAGTTGGGCAGGGGGCTCTGGGGCCAACGTCCTGACTTTC. This gives the protein CAWSWAGGSGANVLTF.

V gene TRBV2 combines with J gene TRBJ1-5, with 12 bases identical to TRBD1. Trimming took 6 bases from V and 1 from J; bases not matched to a gene: 4. The CDR3 totals 16 residues. Germline CDR1 is SNHLY and CDR2 is FYNNEI. The CDR3 DNA reads as TGTGCCAGCAGGAAGGGACAGGGGGCAAGCAATCAGCCCCAGCATTTT. This gives the protein CASRKGQGASNQPQHF.

There are a few counts of this clone. The CDR3 here is CASSARDSDLSYEQYF. The CDR3 DNA sequence: TGCGCCAGCAGTGCGAGGGACAGTGACCTCTCCTACGAGCAGTACTTC. The chain couples TRBV10-2 to TRBJ2-7, with TRBD1 matching over 7 bases. Germline V lookup: CDR1 WSHSY, CDR2 SAAADI. V lost 4 bases and J lost 0; bases outside the gene matches: 9. This CDR3 comprises 16 residues.

The CDR3 coding sequence is TGTGCCAGTAGTATAGACGGGTCCTACGAGCAGTACTTC. It is translated as CASSIDGSYEQYF. V and J are TRBV19 and TRBJ2-7; no firm D call. The CDR3 is made up of 13 amino acids. The ends were cut back, 0 bases at V and 1 base at J, with 4 bases in the middle. The germline gives CDR1 LNHDA, CDR2 SQIVND (reference sequence).

The chain recombines TRBV28 with TRBJ2-7; possibly TRBD1 for D (6 bases). Trimming took off 7 bases at V and 3 bases at J, with 13 bases between the two ends. Germline V gene lookup returns CDR1 MDHEN and CDR2 SYDVKM. The CDR3 spans 13 residues. This CDR3 is CASTDSPLYEQYF. CDR3 bases: TGTGCCAGCACGGACAGTCCCCTCTACGAGCAGTACTTC.

The gene calls are TRBV10-1 and TRBJ2-7, with TRBD2 matching 7 bases. Trimming removed 9 bases from V and 2 bases from J; junction bases left unmatched: 7. This CDR3 has 13 amino acids. Germline V gene sequence: CDR1 WNHNN, CDR2 SYGVQD (reference sequence). The CDR3 DNA is TGCGCCAGTGCGGCGGGGACTACCTACGAGCAGTACTTC. This sequence encodes CASAAGTTYEQYF.

This clone was found a few times. This sequence joins TRBV7-3 and TRBJ2-2; no reliable D call. The CDR3 sequence is 13 residues long. CDR1 and CDR2 (germline): SGHTA, FQGTGA. The ends were cut back, 5 bases at V and 6 bases at J, with 10 bases in the middle. The CDR3 region is CASSTTVPGELFF. The CDR3 DNA reads as TGTGCCAGCAGCACCACGGTACCCGGGGAGCTGTTTTTT.

The chain carries TRBV9 and TRBJ2-5; a weak D match, TRBD2 (6 bases). The CDR3 sequence is 15 residues long. The germline V and J ends were trimmed by 2 bases and 4 bases, with 15 bases remaining between them. Per germline, CDR1 SGDLS and CDR2 YYNGEE. This CDR3 is CASSVTGAEGETQYF. The CDR3 region has the DNA TGTGCCAGCAGCGTTACCGGGGCGGAGGGAGAGACCCAGTACTTC.

The CDR3 DNA follows: TGTGCCAGTATCGCCCCGGGACCAAGGGGGTATGGCTACACCTTC. Amino acids: CASIAPGPRGYGYTF. J is TRBJ1-2 and V is TRBV19, with D possibly TRBD1 on 6 matching bases. From germline, CDR1 is LNHDA and CDR2 SQIVND (reference sequence). This CDR3 region has 15 residues. The V end lost 7 bases, the J end lost 5 bases, and 20 bases lay between the germline ends. Filled out from reference TRBV19 and TRBJ1-2, the complete variable domain reads DGGITQSPKYLFRKEGQNVTLSCEQNLNHDAMYWYRQDPGQGLRLIYYSQIVNDFQKGDIAEGYSVSREKKESFPLTVTSAQKNPTAFYLCASIAPGPRGYGYTFGSGTRLTVV.

The CDR3 coding sequence is TGTGCCAGTAGTATGGGCAGACACAATGAGCAGTTCTTC. This gives the protein CASSMGRHNEQFF. The chain joins TRBV19 to TRBJ2-1, with D uncertain. This CDR3 comprises 13 residues. V shed 3 bases and J shed 5 bases, with 8 bases lying between them. Germline V gene lookup returns CDR1 LNHDA and CDR2 SQIVND (reference sequence).

The rearrangement joins TRBV4-1 to TRBJ2-5; either TRBD1 or TRBD2 may fit D (6 bases each). Between the trimmed V and J ends, which lost 4 bases and 1 base, there was a span of 13 bases. Germline V gene data show CDR1 as MGHRA and CDR2 as YSYEKL. The CDR3 has 15 amino acids. In DNA, the CDR3 is TGCGCCAGCAGCCCAGGTCGGGGGCTCCAAGAGACCCAGTACTTC. Its translation: CASSPGRGLQETQYF.

The chain carries TRBV6-5 and TRBJ1-2, with 8 nucleotides matching TRBD1. V gave up 0 bases and J gave up 4 bases; unmatched junction bases: 4. Germline V CDR1 and CDR2: MNHEY, SVGAGI. This CDR3 spans 15 amino acids. CDR3: CASSYSADRGYGYTF. CDR3 nucleotides: TGTGCCAGCAGTTACTCGGCTGACAGGGGCTATGGCTACACCTTC.

A remark on this clone: An end of the junction differs from the germline gene, which may be a read error. This chain joins TRBV7-7 and TRBJ2-1, with TRBD2 matching over 8 bases. The CDR3 loop spans 15 amino acids. Per germline, CDR1 SSHAT and CDR2 FNYEAQ (reference sequence). CDR3: CASSLAGGTSNEQFF. The CDR3 DNA reads as TGTGCTAGCAGCTTAGCCGGCGGGACTAGCAATGAGCAGTTCTTC. The whole variable domain, filled in from reference TRBV7-7 and TRBJ2-1, reads GAGVSQSPRYKVTKRGQDVTLRCDPISSHATLYWYQQALGQGPEFLTYFNYEAQPDKSGLPSDRFSAERPEGSISTLTIQRTEQRDSAMYRCASSLAGGTSNEQFFGPGTRLTVL.

The V and J genes are TRBV6-8 and TRBJ2-7, with D unclear. With 3 bases removed from V and 4 bases from J, the gap between germline ends came to 4 bases. This CDR3 region has 11 residues. Germline assignment: CDR1 MNHGY and CDR2 SAAAGT. CDR3 in DNA: TGTGCCAGCAGTTATGAGTACGAGCAGTACTTC. As protein: CASSYEYEQYF.

This rearrangement joins TRBV27 to TRBJ2-1; 7 bases align to TRBD1. With 7 bases clipped from V and 3 bases from J, the junction kept 12 bases outside the gene matches. Germline CDR1 and CDR2: MNHEY and SMNVEV (reference sequence). The CDR3 sequence is 16 residues long. The CDR3 here is CASNPRGGPNYNEQFF. The CDR3 DNA is TGTGCCAGCAACCCCAGAGGGGGCCCAAACTACAATGAGCAGTTCTTC.

J is TRBJ1-1 and V is TRBV6-4; D remains ambiguous. From germline, CDR1 is MRHNA and CDR2 SNTAGT. V was pared by 0 bases and J by 3 bases, with 5 bases between. CDR3 length equals 13 residues. The CDR3 DNA is TGTGCCAGCAGTGACTCGATGGACACTGAAGCTTTCTTT. It encodes CASSDSMDTEAFF.

This clone was seen once. The gene calls are TRBV28 and TRBJ2-1; no clear D. The CDR3 spans 11 residues. With 3 bases removed from V and 7 bases from J, the gap between germline ends came to 4 bases. The germline V gene has CDR1 MDHEN and CDR2 SYDVKM. The CDR3 nucleotides read TGTGCCAGCAGTTTGAGGAATGAGCAGTTCTTC. It encodes CASSLRNEQFF.